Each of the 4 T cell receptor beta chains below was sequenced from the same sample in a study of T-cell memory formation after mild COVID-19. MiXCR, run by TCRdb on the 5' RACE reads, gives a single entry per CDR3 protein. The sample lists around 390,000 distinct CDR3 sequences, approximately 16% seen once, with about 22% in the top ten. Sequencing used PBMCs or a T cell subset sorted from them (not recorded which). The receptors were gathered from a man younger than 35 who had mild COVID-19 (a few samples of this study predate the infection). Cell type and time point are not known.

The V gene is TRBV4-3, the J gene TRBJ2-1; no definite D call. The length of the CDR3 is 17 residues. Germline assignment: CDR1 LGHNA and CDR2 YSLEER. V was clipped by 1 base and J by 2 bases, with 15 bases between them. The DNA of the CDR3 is TGCGCCAGCAGCCAAGGCCCCTCGGGCGGTCCCTACAATGAGCAGTTCTTC. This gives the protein CASSQGPSGGPYNEQFF.

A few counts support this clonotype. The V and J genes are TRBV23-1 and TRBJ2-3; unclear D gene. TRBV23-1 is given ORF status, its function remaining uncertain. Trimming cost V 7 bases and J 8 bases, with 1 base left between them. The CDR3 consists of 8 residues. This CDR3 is CASTTQYF. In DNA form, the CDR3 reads TGCGCCAGCACTACGCAGTATTTT.

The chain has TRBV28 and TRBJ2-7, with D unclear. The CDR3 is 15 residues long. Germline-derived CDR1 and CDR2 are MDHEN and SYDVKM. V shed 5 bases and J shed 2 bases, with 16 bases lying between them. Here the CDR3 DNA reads TGTGCCAGCAGTGATGACCGGGCTGGGACCTACGAGCAGTACGTC. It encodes CASSDDRAGTYEQYV.

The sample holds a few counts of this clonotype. Here the CDR3 DNA reads TGCGCCAGCAGCCGGACAGGGGCGGTTGGGGAGACCCAGTACTTC. This gives the protein CASSRTGAVGETQYF. The chain employs TRBV5-1 and TRBJ2-5; 9 nucleotides match TRBD1. The ends lost 4 bases at V and 5 bases at J; junction bases unmatched: 9. The germline V gene encodes CDR1 SGHRS and CDR2 YFSETQ. CDR3 length: 15 amino acids.